The clone carrying this T cell receptor (beta chain) was counted a few times. CDR3 size: 14 residues. Germline trimming cut 3 bases from V and 5 bases from J; bases unmatched to any gene: 5. CDR1 is LGHNA, CDR2 YSLEER, per germline. This sample was included in a study of cytomegalovirus exposure and HLA in healthy donors. The PCR ran on 60 Vbeta and 13 Jbeta primers. Clones were read by immunoSEQ multiplex PCR, and TCRdb kept only the in-frame ones, dropping some. There are roughly 180,000 clones in the sample; around 79% occur only once, and approximately 2.4% lies in the top ten. Sample: PBMCs. The chain carries TRBV4-3 and TRBJ1-1, with 8 bases lining up with TRBD1. The clonotype comes from a female donor in good health and CMV-seronegative. CDR3 nucleotide sequence: TGCGCCAGCAGCCACCAGGGGGCGAGGACTGAAGCTTTCTTT. Residues: CASSHQGARTEAFF.